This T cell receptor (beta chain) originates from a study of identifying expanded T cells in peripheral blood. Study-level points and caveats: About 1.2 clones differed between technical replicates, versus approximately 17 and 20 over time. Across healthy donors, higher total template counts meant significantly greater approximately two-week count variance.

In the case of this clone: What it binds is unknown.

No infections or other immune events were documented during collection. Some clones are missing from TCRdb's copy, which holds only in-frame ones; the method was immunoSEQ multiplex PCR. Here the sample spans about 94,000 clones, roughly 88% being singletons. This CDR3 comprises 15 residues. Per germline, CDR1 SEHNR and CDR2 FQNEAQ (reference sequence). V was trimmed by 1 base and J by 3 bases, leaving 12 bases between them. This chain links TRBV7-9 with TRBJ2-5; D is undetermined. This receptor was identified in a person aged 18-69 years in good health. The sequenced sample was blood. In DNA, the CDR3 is TGTGCCAGCAGCTTAGGAGGCCACTCCGAAGAGACCCAGTACTTC. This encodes CASSLGGHSEETQYF. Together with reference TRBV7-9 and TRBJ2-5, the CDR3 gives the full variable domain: DTGVSQNPRHKITKRGQNVTFRCDPISEHNRLYWYRQTLGQGPEFLTYFQNEAQLEKSRLLSDRFSAERPKGSFSTLEIQRTEQGDSAMYLCASSLGGHSEETQYFGPGTRLLVL.